Included here is one T cell receptor beta chain sequence, with context. This clonotype appeared a few times. Its antigen target is currently unknown. No base quality values were provided; no much bigger clone lies one nucleotide off. Interpreted using the paper, the time point label stands for: persistent/refractory GD, antithyroid drugs over 5 years with positive TRAb. For both TCR sequencing and RNA sequencing, RNA was extracted from PBMCs in TRIzol. The diagnosis of Graves' disease was made according to American Thyroid Association guidelines. Patients were recruited from an endocrinology department in Xi'an, China. From each patient, approximately 10 milliliters of peripheral blood was collected into an EDTA anticoagulant tube. Ficoll Paque Plus density gradient separation was used to isolate PBMCs, and no further T cell sorting was performed. RNA quality was checked with an Agilent 2100 Bioanalyzer and agarose gel, and concentration with a NanoDrop 2000.

This specimen belongs to a study of regulatory T cells in long-lasting Graves disease (dated by TCRdb to the early 2020s). About the investigation overall: Persistent Graves' disease was defined as persistently positive TSH receptor autoantibodies together with antithyroid drug treatment for over 5 years. Peripheral blood TCR sequencing and RNA sequencing compared persistent Graves' disease patients with newly diagnosed Graves' disease patients. The study took place in China and was registered as a clinical trial. TCR sequencing covered 13 persistent and 20 or so newly diagnosed Graves' disease patients, some 33 samples in total. In the clinical cohort, patients with persistent Graves' disease had used antithyroid drugs for an average of around 10 years. Results and caveats for the whole study, not just this receptor: More public clonotypes were shared among persistent patients (around 3,000) than among newly diagnosed patients (966). As a limitation, the authors acknowledged that the small sample size may reduce accuracy. Only the TCR beta chain was sequenced and analyzed. The study examined only peripheral blood because the primary lesion, thyroid tissue, could not be accessed. Compared with newly diagnosed patients, persistent Graves' disease patients had lower TCR Shannon entropy and fewer highly expanded clones, which suggests clonal expansion.

The library was produced with multiplex PCR. For sequencing, an Illumina HiSeq 4000 was employed. CDR3 regions were amplified by Arm-PCR with iRepertoire HTBI primers to construct TCR beta libraries. Gel purification was performed on PCR products prior to sequencing. Concerning the study's data processing: Across samples, roughly 60 TRBV and roughly 13 TRBJ segments were identified and used for gene usage analysis of CDR3 amino acid clonotypes. COPE and FqMerger were used to merge filtered high-quality paired reads into contigs. BLAST was used to align contigs to the IMGT TRBV, TRBD and TRBJ reference genes, and CDR3 was defined following IMGT. Any clonotype with a frequency above 0.1% was classified as a highly expanded clone. Repertoire diversity was measured by Shannon entropy, and V-J evenness by the Gini coefficient. A clonotype was considered public if more than one individual shared it. The raw public data were reprocessed by TCRdb itself: fastp quality trimming at Q25, MiXCR clonotype calling, in-frame beta chains only. Each entry is one CDR3 protein sequence, shown with its most common DNA and genes. These V and J calls derive from TCRdb rather than the authors' analysis. The sample table holds some 450,000 distinct CDR3 sequences, of which 20% to 25% were seen once. Roughly 28% of the sample goes to the ten largest clones.

The material sequenced was peripheral blood mononuclear cells (PBMCs), taken when the disease was refractory, from a patient treated with antithyroid drugs. The source of this sequence is a female donor with Graves disease.

The CDR3 reads CASSDTGPGRGYTF. The bases read TGTGCCAGCAGTGATACCGGCCCGGGTCGCGGCTACACCTTC. Recombination joined TRBV25-1 with TRBJ1-2, with no confident D gene call. The CDR3, cysteine through phenylalanine, is 14 amino acids long. Solely the CDR3 DNA is kept, with 42 bases framed from the first base. As encoded in the germline V gene, CDR1 is MGHDK while CDR2 is SYGVNS. The junction shows trimming of 3 bases on V and 8 bases on J, plus 16 bases between the germline ends.